Given below is one TCR beta chain in context. The clone's antigen remains unknown. Qualities for individual bases were not recorded, and no much larger clone is one base off. The sample belongs to a study of T cells in narcolepsy (dated by TCRdb to 2016 to 2018). A note on the overall study: Healthy control donors were enrolled in the study alongside patients who had narcolepsy type 1 or type 2 (NT1, NT2). To look for autoreactive T cells in narcolepsy patients that target self-antigens of hypocretin neurons (hypocretin, TRIB2), the study used TCR Vbeta sequencing to follow clonotypes in blood and CSF.

For TCR Vbeta sequencing, memory CD4+ T cells were sorted ex vivo from the peripheral blood of both healthy controls and narcolepsy patients. Preparation of the library involved the immunoSEQ multiplex PCR assay. TCRdb carries this immuneACCESS record with in-frame sequences only. Its versions omit some clonotypes, under half of them owing to an unresolved V gene in the studies checked, with the rest unexplained. In all, the sample holds about 27,000 clones, and around nine tenths of those were seen once. The ten largest clones represent around 1.1% of the sample. Study-wide findings and limitations: No sequences matching autoreactive T cell clones were contained in some blood memory CD4+ repertoires from patients and controls. Patients and controls had similar numbers of sequenced blood memory CD4+ clonotypes, with averages of roughly 39,000 in patients and 30,000 to 35,000 in controls. According to the report, autoreactive clonotypes were detected serially in the blood of the same patients and of different patients, but not in healthy controls. HCRT-specific and TRIB2-specific autoreactive clonotypes were highlighted in plots that compared CD4+ T cell clonotypes in CSF versus blood from the same patient.

Reading the germline V gene (reference sequence) gives CDR1 MNHEY and CDR2 SMNVEV. The junction carries 23 bases between V and J, which are trimmed by 10 bases and 1 base respectively. Its CDR3 holds 16 amino acids, cysteine through valine. The only DNA kept is the CDR3, 48 bases in frame from the first base. The sequenced material came from CD45RA- memory CD4+ T cells from PBMCs. The sample's cell subset or site label is to be understood as: memory T cells sorted ex vivo from peripheral blood. The receptor was isolated from a human donor with narcolepsy. The V and J segments used are TRBV27 and TRBJ2-7; the D gene could be either TRBD1 or TRBD2, each agreeing at 5 bases. The CDR3 in this case is CATPGAARGNSYEQYV. The DNA sequence reads TGTGCCACCCCCGGGGCGGCCCGAGGAAATTCCTACGAGCAGTACGTC.